These T cell receptor beta chains were read from a single sample in a study of control samples from healthy donors and cancer patients. The method was immunoSEQ multiplex PCR; TCRdb's version includes in-frame clones alone and lacks a portion of them. The sample holds 170,000 or so clones; about 90% are singletons and the top ten take about 2.1%. Sequencing used blood. These receptors were taken from a woman in her thirties or forties in good health. CDR3s include the opening cysteine and the closing phenylalanine or tryptophan. Each record gives: clone size, V gene, J gene, D gene, CDR3 protein, CDR3 DNA. D genes are given only for firm matches. Clone size, where shown, is once, few, many, or a class for clones that have expanded.

.	TRBV11-3	TRBJ2-1	.	CASSLHKNEQFF	TGTGCCAGCAGCTTACATAAGAATGAGCAGTTCTTC
.	TRBV11-2	TRBJ2-3	.	CASSFSRMGTQYF	TGTGCCAGCAGCTTTTCCAGGATGGGTACGCAGTATTTT
.	TRBV18	TRBJ2-1	.	CASSTDPEWEQFF	TGTGCCAGCTCAACTGACCCTGAATGGGAGCAGTTCTTC
.	TRBV5-4	TRBJ2-6	TRBD1	CASSPIGTGISSGANVLTF	TGTGCCAGCAGCCCAATTGGGACAGGGATTTCCTCTGGGGCCAACGTCCTGACTTTC
.	TRBV6-1	TRBJ2-3	TRBD1	CASSESFTGGGADTQYF	TGTGCCAGCAGTGAGAGCTTTACAGGGGGCGGCGCAGATACGCAGTATTTT
once	TRBV5-1	TRBJ2-5	TRBD2	CASSLGAGWDETQYF	TGCGCCAGCAGCTTAGGAGCGGGGTGGGACGAGACCCAGTACTTC
.	TRBV2	TRBJ1-5	.	CASGGREGQPQHF	TGTGCCAGCGGAGGCAGGGAGGGACAGCCCCAGCATTTT
.	TRBV19	TRBJ2-5	.	CASRSGLQETQYF	TGTGCCAGTAGGTCCGGACTCCAAGAGACCCAGTACTTC
.	TRBV6-4	TRBJ1-2	TRBD1	CASSDQTGGKGYTF	TGTGCCAGCAGTGACCAGACAGGGGGCAAGGGCTACACCTTC
.	TRBV21-1	TRBJ2-5	.	CASSNKRRVQETQYF	TGTGCCAGCAGCAACAAGAGAAGGGTTCAAGAGACCCAGTACTTC
.	TRBV7-2	TRBJ2-1	.	CASSLGWRLAGEQFF	TGTGCCAGCAGCTTAGGGTGGAGGCTGGCCGGTGAGCAGTTCTTC
.	TRBV6-5	TRBJ1-5	.	CASSIRRGQPQHF	TGTGCCAGCAGTATCAGGAGGGGCCAGCCCCAGCATTTT
.	TRBV5-4	TRBJ1-2	.	CASSLSGEDGYTF	TGTGCCAGCAGCTTGAGTGGGGAGGATGGCTACACCTTC
.	TRBV5-1	TRBJ2-3	.	CASSFLSMAGDTQYF	TGCGCCAGCAGCTTTCTATCGATGGCCGGAGATACGCAGTATTTT
.	TRBV4-1	TRBJ2-1	.	CASSQEDNLGSFSSYNEQFF	TGCGCCAGCAGCCAAGAGGATAACCTTGGTAGCTTCAGCTCCTACAATGAGCAGTTCTTC
.	TRBV12-3/TRBV12-4	TRBJ2-5	.	CASSQSVETQYF	TGTGCCAGCAGCCAATCGGTGGAGACCCAGTACTTC
few	TRBV7-8	TRBJ1-5	.	CASSLAKNQPQHF	TGTGCCAGCAGCCTAGCGAAGAATCAGCCCCAGCATTTT